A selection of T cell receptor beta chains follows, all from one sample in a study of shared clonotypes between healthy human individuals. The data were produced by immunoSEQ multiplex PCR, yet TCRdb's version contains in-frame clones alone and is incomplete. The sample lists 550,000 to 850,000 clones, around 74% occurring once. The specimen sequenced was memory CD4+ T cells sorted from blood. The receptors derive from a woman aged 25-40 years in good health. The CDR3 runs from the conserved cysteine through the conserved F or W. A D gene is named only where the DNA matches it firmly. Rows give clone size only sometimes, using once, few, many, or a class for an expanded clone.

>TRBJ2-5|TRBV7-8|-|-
CASSLVGSQMQETQYF
TGTGCCAGCAGCTTAGTGGGGTCACAGATGCAAGAGACCCAGTACTTC
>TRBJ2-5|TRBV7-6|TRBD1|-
CASSLRQGTPQETQYF
TGTGCCAGCAGCCTCAGACAGGGGACCCCCCAAGAGACCCAGTACTTC
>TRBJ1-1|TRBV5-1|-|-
CASSPRDPNTEAFF
TGCGCCAGCAGCCCCAGGGACCCGAACACTGAAGCTTTCTTT
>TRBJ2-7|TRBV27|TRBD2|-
CASSFAGVSYEQYF
TGTGCCAGCAGTTTTGCGGGAGTCTCCTACGAGCAGTACTTC
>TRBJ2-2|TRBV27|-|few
CASSLYPPSGFTGELFF
TGTGCCAGCAGTTTATACCCCCCCAGCGGATTCACCGGGGAGCTGTTTTTT
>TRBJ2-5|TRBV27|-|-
CASTPRMAAGLEETQYF
TGTGCCAGCACCCCCAGGATGGCTGCTGGGCTTGAAGAGACCCAGTACTTC
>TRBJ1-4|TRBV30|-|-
CAWSDGGRVKKLFF
TGTGCCTGGAGTGACGGGGGGCGGGTAAAAAAACTGTTTTTT
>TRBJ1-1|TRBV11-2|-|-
CASSSTGVSEAFF
TGTGCCAGCAGCTCGACAGGAGTCTCCGAAGCTTTCTTT
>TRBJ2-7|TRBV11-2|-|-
CASSLGYGTIYEQYF
TGTGCCAGCAGCTTAGGTTACGGGACAATCTACGAGCAGTACTTC
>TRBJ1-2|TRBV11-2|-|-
CASSLDGQSYYGYTF
TGTGCCAGCAGCTTAGACGGACAGTCGTACTATGGCTACACCTTC
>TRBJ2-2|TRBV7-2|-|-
CASSLLRMDTGELFF
TGTGCCAGCAGCCTCCTGCGTATGGACACCGGGGAGCTGTTTTTT
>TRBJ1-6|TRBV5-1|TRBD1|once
CASSLGDSYNSPLHF
TGCGCCAGCAGCTTGGGGGACAGTTATAATTCACCCCTCCACTTT